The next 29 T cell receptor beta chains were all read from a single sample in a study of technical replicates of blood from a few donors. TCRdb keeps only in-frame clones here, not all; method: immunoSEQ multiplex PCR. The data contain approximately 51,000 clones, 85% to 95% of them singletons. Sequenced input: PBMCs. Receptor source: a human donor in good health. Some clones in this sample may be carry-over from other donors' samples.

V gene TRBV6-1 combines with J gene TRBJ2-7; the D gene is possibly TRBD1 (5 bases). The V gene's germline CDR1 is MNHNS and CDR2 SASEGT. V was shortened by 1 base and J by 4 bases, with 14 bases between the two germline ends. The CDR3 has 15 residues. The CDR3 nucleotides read TGTGCCAGCAGTGAAGATTGGACACCCTCTTACGAGCAGTACTTC. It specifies CASSEDWTPSYEQYF.

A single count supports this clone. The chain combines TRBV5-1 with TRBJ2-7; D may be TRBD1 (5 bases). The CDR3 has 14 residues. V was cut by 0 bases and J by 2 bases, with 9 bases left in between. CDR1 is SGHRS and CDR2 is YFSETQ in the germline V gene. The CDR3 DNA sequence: TGCGCCAGCAGCTTGGGGACAAATCCCTACGAGCAGTACTTC. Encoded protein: CASSLGTNPYEQYF.

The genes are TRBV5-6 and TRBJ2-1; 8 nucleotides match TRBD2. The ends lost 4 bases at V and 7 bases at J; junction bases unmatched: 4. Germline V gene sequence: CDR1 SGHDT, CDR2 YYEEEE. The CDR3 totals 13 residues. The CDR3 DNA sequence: TGTGCCAGCAGCAAGGGGACTAGGAATGAGCAGTTCTTC. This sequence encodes CASSKGTRNEQFF.

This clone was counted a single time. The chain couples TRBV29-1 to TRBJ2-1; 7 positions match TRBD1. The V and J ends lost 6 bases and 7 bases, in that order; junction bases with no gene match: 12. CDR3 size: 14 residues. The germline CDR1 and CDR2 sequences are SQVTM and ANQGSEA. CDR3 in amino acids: CSVPTGAAGNEQFF. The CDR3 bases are TGCAGCGTACCAACAGGGGCAGCTGGGAATGAGCAGTTCTTC.

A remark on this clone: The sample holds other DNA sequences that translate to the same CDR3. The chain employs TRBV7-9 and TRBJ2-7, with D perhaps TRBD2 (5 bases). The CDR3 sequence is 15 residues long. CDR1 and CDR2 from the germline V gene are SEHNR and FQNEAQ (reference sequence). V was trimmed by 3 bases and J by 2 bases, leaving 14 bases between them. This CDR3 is CASSLADGKTYEQYF. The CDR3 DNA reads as TGTGCCAGCAGCTTGGCCGACGGGAAGACCTACGAGCAGTACTTC. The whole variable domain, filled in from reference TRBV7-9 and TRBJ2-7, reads DTGVSQNPRHKITKRGQNVTFRCDPISEHNRLYWYRQTLGQGPEFLTYFQNEAQLEKSRLLSDRFSAERPKGSFSTLEIQRTEQGDSAMYLCASSLADGKTYEQYFGPGTRLTVT.

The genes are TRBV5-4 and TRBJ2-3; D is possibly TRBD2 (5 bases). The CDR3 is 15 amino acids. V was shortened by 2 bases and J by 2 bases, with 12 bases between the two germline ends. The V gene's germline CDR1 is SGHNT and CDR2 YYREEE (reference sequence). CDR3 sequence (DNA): TGTGCCAGCAGCTTAACTAGACCCTACACAGATACGCAGTATTTT. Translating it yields CASSLTRPYTDTQYF.

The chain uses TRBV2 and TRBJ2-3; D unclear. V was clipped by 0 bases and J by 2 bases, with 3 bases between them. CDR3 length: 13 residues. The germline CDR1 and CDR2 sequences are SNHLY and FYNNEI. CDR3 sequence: CASSEAATDTQYF. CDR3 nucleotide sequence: TGTGCCAGCAGTGAAGCGGCCACAGATACGCAGTATTTT.

The CDR3 spells CASSFALAGGAKTQYF. CDR3 coding DNA: TGTGCCAGCAGCTTTGCATTAGCGGGAGGGGCGAAGACCCAGTACTTC. The chain joins TRBV7-9 to TRBJ2-5, with 11 bases identical to TRBD2. V lost 3 bases, J lost 6 bases, and 9 bases stayed unmatched. Germline CDR1 SEHNR, CDR2 FQNEAQ (reference sequence). CDR3 length equals 16 residues.

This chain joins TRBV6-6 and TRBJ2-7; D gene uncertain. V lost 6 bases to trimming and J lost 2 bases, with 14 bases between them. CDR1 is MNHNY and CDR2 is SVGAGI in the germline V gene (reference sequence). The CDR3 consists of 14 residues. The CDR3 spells CASRRGRQTYEQYF. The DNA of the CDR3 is TGTGCCAGCAGGCGTGGCAGGCAGACCTACGAGCAGTACTTC.

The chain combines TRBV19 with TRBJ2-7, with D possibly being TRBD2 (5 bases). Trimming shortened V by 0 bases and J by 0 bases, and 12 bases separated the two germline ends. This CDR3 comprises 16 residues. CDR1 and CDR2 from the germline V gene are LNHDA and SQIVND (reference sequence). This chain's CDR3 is CASSIETAASSYEQYF. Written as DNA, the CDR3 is TGTGCCAGTAGTATAGAAACAGCGGCCAGCTCCTACGAGCAGTACTTC.

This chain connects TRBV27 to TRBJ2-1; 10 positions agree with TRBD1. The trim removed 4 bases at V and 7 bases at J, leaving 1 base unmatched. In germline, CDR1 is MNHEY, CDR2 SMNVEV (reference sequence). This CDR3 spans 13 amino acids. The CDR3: CASSWDRGNEQFF. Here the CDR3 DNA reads TGTGCCAGCAGTTGGGACAGGGGTAATGAGCAGTTCTTC.

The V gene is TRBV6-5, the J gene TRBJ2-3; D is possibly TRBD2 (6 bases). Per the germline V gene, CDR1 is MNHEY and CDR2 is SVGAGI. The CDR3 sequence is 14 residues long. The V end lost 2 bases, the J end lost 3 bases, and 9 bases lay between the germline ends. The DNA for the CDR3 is TGTGCCAGCAGTTACGCTAGCGCTACAGATACGCAGTATTTT. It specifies CASSYASATDTQYF.

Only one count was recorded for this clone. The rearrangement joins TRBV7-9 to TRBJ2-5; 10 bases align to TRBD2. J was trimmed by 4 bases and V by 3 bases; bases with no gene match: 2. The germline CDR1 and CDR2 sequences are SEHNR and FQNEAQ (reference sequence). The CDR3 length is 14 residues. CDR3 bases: TGTGCCAGCAGCTTCCTAGCGGGGGTAGAGACCCAGTACTTC. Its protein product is CASSFLAGVETQYF.

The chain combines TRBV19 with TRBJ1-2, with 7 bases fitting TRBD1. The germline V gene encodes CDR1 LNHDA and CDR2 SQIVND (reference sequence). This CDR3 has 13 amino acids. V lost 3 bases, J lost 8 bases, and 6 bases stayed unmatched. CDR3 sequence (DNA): TGTGCCAGTAGTATTCTTACAGGGGAAGGCTACACCTTC. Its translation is CASSILTGEGYTF.

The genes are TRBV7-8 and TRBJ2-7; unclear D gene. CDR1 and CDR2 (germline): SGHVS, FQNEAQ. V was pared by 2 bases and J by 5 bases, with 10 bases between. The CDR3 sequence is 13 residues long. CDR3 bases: TGTGCCAGCAGCTTAACAGCTCAAGACGAGCAGTACTTC. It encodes CASSLTAQDEQYF.

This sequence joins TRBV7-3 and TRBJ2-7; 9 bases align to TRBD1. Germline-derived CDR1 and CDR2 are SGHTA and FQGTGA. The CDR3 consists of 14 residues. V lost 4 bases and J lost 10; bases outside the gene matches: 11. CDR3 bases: TGTGCCAGCAGCTCCTCCGGGGGACAGGGAACCCAGTACTTC. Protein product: CASSSSGGQGTQYF.

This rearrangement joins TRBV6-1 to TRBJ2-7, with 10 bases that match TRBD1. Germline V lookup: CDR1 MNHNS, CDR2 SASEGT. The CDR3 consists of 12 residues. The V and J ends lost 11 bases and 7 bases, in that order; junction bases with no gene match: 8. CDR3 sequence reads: CAGRQGAREQYF. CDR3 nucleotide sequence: TGTGCCGGAAGACAGGGGGCGCGAGAGCAGTACTTC.

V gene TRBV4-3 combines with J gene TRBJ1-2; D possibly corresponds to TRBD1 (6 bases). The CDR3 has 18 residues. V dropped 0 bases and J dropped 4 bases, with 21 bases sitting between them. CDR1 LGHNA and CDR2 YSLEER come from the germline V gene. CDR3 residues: CASSQDRSAGAVLYGYTF. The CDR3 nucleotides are TGCGCCAGCAGCCAAGATAGGTCGGCAGGGGCTGTCCTCTATGGCTACACCTTC.

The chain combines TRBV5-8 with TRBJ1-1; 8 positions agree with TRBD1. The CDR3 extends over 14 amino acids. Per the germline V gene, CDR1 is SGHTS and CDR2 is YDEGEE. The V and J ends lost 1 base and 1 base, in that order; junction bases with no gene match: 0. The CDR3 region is CASSLQGANTEAFF. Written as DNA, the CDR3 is TGTGCCAGCAGCTTGCAGGGGGCGAACACTGAAGCTTTCTTT.

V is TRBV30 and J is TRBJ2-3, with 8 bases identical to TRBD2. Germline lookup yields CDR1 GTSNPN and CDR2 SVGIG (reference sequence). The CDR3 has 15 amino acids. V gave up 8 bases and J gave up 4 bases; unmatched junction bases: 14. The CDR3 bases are TGTGCCGCTGAATTTACAAGCGGGAGTGCAGATACGCAGTATTTT. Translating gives CAAEFTSGSADTQYF.

CDR3 sequence (DNA): TGTGCCAGCAGCTCGCGAGGCCCGGGAGATACGCAGTATTTT. Its translation: CASSSRGPGDTQYF. The chain carries TRBV7-7 and TRBJ2-3, with D unresolved. The CDR3 is 14 residues long. Trimming shortened V by 4 bases and J by 5 bases, and 13 bases separated the two germline ends. Germline V gene lookup returns CDR1 SSHAT and CDR2 FNYEAQ (reference sequence). Full variable domain (missing parts from reference TRBV7-7 and TRBJ2-3): GAGVSQSPRYKVTKRGQDVTLRCDPISSHATLYWYQQALGQGPEFLTYFNYEAQPDKSGLPSDRFSAERPEGSISTLTIQRTEQRDSAMYRCASSSRGPGDTQYFGPGTRLTVL.

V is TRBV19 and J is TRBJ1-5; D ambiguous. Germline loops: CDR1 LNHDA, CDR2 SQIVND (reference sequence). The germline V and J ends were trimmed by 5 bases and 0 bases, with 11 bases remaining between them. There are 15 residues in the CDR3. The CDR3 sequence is CASSPAQYSNQPQHF. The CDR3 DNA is TGTGCCAGTAGTCCCGCACAGTATAGCAATCAGCCCCAGCATTTT.

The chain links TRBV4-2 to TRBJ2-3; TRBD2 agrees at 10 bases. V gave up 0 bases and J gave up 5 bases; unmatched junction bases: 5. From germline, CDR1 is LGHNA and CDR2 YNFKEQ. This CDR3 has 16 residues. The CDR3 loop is CASSQEASGGGDTQYF. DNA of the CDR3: TGTGCCAGCAGCCAAGAAGCTAGCGGGGGAGGAGATACGCAGTATTTT.

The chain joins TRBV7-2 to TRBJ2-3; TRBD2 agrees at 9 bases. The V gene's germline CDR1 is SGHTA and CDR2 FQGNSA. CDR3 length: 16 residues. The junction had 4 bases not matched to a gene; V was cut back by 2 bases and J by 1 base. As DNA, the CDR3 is TGTGCCAGCAGCTTATCCCCTAGCGGGGGCACAGATACGCAGTATTTT. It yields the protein CASSLSPSGGTDTQYF.

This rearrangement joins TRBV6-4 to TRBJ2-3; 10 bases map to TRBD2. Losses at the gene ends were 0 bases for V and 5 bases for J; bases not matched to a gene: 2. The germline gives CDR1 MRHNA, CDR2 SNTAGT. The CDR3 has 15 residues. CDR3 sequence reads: CASSDSSSGGDTQYF. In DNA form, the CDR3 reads TGTGCCAGCAGTGACTCTTCTAGCGGGGGAGATACGCAGTATTTT.

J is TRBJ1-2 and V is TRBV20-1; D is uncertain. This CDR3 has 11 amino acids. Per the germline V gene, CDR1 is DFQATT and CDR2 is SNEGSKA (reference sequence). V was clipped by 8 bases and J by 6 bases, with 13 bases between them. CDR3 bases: TGCAGTTCAATGGGAGAGAATGGCTACACCTTC. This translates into CSSMGENGYTF.

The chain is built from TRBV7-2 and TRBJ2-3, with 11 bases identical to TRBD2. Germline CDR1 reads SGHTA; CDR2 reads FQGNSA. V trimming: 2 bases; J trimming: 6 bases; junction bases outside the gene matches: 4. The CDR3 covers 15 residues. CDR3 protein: CASSLNSGGADTQYF. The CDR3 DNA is TGTGCCAGCAGCTTAAATAGCGGGGGGGCTGATACGCAGTATTTT.

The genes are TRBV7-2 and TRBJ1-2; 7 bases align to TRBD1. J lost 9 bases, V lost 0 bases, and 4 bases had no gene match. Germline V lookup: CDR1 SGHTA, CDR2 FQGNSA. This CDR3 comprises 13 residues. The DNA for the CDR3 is TGTGCCAGCAGCTTAGCGAGACAGGGAAGCTACACCTTC. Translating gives CASSLARQGSYTF.

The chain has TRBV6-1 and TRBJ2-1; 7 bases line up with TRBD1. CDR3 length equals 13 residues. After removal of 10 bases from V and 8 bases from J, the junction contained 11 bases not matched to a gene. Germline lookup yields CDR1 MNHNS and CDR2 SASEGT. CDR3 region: CAIRQGEADEQFF. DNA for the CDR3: TGTGCCATCCGACAGGGAGAAGCCGATGAGCAGTTCTTC.